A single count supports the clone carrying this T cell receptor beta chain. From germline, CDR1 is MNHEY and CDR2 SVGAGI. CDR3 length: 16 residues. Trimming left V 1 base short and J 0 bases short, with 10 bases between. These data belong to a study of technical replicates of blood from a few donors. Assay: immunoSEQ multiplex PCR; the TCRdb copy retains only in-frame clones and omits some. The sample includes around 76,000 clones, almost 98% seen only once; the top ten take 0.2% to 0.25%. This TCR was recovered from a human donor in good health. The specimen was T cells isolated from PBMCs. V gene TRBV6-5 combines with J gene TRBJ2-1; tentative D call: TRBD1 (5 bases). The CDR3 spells CASSYLRQSSYNEQFF. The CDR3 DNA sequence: TGTGCCAGCAGTTACTTGCGACAGAGCTCCTACAATGAGCAGTTCTTC.